This entry concerns a single T cell receptor beta chain. Its antigen is undetermined. The data were taken from a study of CD4 T cells in relation to SARS-CoV-2 and coronaviruses. About the research overall: No peptide or an HIV-1 Nef peptide pool served as negative control.

Sequencing used immunoSEQ multiplex PCR; TCRdb keeps in-frame clones, though not all of them. The sample lists about 26,000 clones; more than 60% were seen once. CD4+ T cells from unexposed donors were obtained before the COVID-19 pandemic (2011-2018). After about ten days of culture, CD4+ T cells were isolated. The germline CDR1 and CDR2 sequences are SGHTA and FQGTGA. With 2 bases removed from V and 8 bases from J, the gap between germline ends came to 12 bases. This CDR3 comprises 13 residues. The J gene is TRBJ1-1, the V gene TRBV7-3; maybe TRBD1 (5 bases). This clonotype was obtained from a human donor in good health. Sequenced input: CD4+ T cells from PBMCs, cultured in vitro. The CDR3 loop is CASSLVGSGEAFF. Here the CDR3 DNA reads TGTGCCAGCAGCTTAGTTGGTTCAGGGGAAGCTTTCTTT.